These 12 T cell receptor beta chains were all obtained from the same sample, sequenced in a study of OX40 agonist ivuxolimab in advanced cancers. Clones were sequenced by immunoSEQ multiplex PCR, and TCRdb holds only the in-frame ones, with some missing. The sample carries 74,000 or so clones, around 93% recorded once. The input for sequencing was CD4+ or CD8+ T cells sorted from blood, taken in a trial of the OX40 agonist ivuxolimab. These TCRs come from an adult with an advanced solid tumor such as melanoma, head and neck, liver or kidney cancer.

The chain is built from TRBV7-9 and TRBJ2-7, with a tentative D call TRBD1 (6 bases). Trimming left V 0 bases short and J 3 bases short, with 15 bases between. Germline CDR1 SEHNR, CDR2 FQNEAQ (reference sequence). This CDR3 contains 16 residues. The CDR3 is CASSLAQGGRGYEQYF. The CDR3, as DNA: TGTGCCAGCAGCTTAGCGCAAGGGGGTAGGGGCTACGAGCAGTACTTC.

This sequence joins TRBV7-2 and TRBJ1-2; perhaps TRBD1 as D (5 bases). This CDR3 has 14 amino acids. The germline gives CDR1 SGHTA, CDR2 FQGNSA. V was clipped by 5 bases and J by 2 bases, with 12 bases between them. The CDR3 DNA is TGTGCCAGCAGCCGCCAGACAGTCAACTATGGCTACACCTTC. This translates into CASSRQTVNYGYTF.

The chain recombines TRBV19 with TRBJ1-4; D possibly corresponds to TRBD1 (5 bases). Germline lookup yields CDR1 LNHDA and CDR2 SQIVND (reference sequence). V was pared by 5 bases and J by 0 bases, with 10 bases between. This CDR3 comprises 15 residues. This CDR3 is CASSGGDATNEKLFF. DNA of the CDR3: TGTGCCAGTAGTGGGGGGGACGCAACTAATGAAAAACTGTTTTTT.

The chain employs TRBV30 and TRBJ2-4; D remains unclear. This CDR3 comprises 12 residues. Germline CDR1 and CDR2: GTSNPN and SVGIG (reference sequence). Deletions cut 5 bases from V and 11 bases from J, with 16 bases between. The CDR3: CAWGESVGLQYF. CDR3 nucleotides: TGTGCCTGGGGAGAGTCGGTCGGCCTTCAGTACTTC.

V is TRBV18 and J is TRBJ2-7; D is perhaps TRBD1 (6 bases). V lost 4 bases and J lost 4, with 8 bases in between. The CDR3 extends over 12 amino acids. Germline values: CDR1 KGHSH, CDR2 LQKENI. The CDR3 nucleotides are TGTGCCAGCTCACTGGGGACATACGAGCAGTACTTC. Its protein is CASSLGTYEQYF.

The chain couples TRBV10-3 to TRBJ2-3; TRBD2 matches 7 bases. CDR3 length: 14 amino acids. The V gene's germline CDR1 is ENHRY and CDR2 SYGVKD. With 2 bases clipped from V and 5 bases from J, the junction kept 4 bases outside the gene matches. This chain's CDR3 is CAISEAGVVDTQYF. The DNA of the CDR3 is TGTGCCATCAGTGAGGCGGGAGTGGTAGATACGCAGTATTTT.

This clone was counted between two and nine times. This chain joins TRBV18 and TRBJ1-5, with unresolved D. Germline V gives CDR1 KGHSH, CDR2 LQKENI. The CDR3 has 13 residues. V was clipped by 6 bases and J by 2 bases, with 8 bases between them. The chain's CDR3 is CASSGYRNQPQHF. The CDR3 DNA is TGTGCCAGCTCTGGGTATCGCAATCAGCCCCAGCATTTT.

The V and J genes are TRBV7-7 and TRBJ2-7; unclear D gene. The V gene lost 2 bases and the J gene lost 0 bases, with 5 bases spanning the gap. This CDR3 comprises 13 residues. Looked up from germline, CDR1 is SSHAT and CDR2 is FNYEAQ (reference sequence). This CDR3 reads CASSLTSSYEQYF. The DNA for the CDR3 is TGTGCCAGCAGCTTAACGAGCTCCTACGAGCAGTACTTC. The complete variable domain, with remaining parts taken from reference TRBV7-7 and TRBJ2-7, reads GAGVSQSPRYKVTKRGQDVTLRCDPISSHATLYWYQQALGQGPEFLTYFNYEAQPDKSGLPSDRFSAERPEGSISTLTIQRTEQRDSAMYRCASSLTSSYEQYFGPGTRLTVT.

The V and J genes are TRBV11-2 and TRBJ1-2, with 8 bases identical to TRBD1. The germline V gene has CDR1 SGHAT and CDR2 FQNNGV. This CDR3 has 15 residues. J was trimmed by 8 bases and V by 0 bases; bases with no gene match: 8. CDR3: CASSLEGQGLGGYTF. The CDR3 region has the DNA TGTGCCAGCAGCTTAGAAGGACAGGGCCTCGGGGGCTACACCTTC.

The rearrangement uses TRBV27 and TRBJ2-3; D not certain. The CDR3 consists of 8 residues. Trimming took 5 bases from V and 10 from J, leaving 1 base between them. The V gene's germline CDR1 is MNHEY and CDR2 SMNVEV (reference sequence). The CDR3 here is CASSPQYF. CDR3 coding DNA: TGTGCCAGCAGTCCGCAGTATTTT.

The CDR3 loop is CASTPYRGPTYEQYF. The CDR3 DNA sequence: TGTGCCAGCACCCCATATAGGGGACCTACCTACGAGCAGTACTTC. This chain links TRBV6-5 with TRBJ2-7; D may be TRBD1 or TRBD2 (5 bases each). This CDR3 has 15 residues. Germline V gene data show CDR1 as MNHEY and CDR2 as SVGAGI. The V end was cut by 7 bases, the J end by 2 bases, with 18 bases between.

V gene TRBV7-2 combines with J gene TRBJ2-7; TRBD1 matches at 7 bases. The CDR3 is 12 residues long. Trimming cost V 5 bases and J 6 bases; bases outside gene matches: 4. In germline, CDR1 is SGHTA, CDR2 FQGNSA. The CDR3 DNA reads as TGTGCCAGCAGCAGGGACAGTCGCGAGCAGTACTTC. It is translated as CASSRDSREQYF.